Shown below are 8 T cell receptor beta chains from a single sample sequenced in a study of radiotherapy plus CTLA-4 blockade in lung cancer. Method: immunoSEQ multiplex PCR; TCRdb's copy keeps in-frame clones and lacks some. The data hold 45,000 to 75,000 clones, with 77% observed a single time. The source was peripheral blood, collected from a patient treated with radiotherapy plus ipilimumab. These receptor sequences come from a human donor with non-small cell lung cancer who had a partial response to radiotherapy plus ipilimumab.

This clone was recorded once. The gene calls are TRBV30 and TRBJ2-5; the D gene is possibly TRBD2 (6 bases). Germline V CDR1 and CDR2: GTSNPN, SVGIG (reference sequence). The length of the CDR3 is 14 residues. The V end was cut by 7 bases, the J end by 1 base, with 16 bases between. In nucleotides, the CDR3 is TGTGCCTACAGCCCCCGGGGAGGCCAAGAGACCCAGTACTTC. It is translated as CAYSPRGGQETQYF. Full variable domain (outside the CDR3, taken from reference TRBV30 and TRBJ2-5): SQTIHQWPATLVQPVGSPLSLECTVEGTSNPNLYWYRQAAGRGLQLLFYSVGIGQISSEVPQNLSASRPQDRQFILSSKKLLLSDSGFYLCAYSPRGGQETQYFGPGTRLLVL.

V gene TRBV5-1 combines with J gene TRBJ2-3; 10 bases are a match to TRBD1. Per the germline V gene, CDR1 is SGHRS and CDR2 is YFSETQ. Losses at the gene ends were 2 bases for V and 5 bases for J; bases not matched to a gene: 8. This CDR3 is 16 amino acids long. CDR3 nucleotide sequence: TGCGCCAGCAGCTTAACCCGGACAGGGGGGGGAGATACGCAGTATTTT. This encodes CASSLTRTGGGDTQYF.

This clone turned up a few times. In DNA, the CDR3 is TGTGCCAGCAGTGAGATGACAGGGCGAGGCACTGAAGCTTTCTTT. It specifies CASSEMTGRGTEAFF. V and J are TRBV6-1 and TRBJ1-1, with 7 bases aligning to TRBD1. The CDR3 runs 15 residues. V lost 3 bases and J lost 4; bases outside the gene matches: 8. The germline CDR1 and CDR2 sequences are MNHNS and SASEGT.

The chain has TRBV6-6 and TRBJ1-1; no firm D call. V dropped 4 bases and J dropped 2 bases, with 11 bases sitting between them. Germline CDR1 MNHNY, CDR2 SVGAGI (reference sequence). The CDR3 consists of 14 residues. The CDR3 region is CASSSIRVNTEAFF. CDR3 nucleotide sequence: TGTGCCAGCAGTTCTATTCGGGTCAACACTGAAGCTTTCTTT.

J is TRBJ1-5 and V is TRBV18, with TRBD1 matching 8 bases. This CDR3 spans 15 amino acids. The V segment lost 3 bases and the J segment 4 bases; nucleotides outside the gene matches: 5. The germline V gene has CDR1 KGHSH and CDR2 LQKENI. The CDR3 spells CASSPGTGLNQPQHF. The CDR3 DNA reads TGTGCCAGCTCACCGGGGACAGGCCTAAATCAGCCCCAGCATTTT.

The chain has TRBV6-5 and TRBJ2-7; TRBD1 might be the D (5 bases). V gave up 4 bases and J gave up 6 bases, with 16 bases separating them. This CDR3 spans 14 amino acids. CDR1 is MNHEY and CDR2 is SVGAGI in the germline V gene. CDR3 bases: TGTGCCAGCAGTTCACTCAGGGAAGCCGGCGAGCAGTACTTC. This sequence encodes CASSSLREAGEQYF.

The CDR3 reads CASSQAGDWTEAFF. As DNA, the CDR3 is TGCGCCAGCAGCCAGGCAGGGGATTGGACTGAAGCTTTCTTT. J is TRBJ1-1 and V is TRBV5-1, with D maybe TRBD1 (6 bases). V lost 4 bases, J lost 5 bases, and 15 bases lay in between. Germline loops: CDR1 SGHRS, CDR2 YFSETQ. This CDR3 spans 14 amino acids.

The CDR3 spells CASRDPGLTNTGELFF. In nucleotides, the CDR3 is TGTGCCAGCAGGGACCCGGGACTAACCAACACCGGGGAGCTGTTTTTT. The genes are TRBV7-9 and TRBJ2-2; the match to TRBD2 covers 7 bases. With V trimmed by 6 bases and J by 2 bases, 9 bases remained unmatched. Germline V CDR1 and CDR2: SEHNR, FQNEAQ (reference sequence). CDR3 length equals 16 residues.